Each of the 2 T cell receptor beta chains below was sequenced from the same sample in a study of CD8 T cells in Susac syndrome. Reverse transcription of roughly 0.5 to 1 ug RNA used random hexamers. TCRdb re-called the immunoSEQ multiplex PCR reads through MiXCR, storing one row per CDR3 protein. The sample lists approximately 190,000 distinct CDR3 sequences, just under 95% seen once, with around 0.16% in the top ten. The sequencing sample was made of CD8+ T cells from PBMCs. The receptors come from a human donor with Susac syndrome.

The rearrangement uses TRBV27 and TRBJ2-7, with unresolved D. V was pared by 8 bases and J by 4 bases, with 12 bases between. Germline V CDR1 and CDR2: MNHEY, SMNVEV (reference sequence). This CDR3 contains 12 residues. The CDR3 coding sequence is TGTGCCAGCGCCAACGTAGGATACGAGCAGTACTTC. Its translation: CASANVGYEQYF.

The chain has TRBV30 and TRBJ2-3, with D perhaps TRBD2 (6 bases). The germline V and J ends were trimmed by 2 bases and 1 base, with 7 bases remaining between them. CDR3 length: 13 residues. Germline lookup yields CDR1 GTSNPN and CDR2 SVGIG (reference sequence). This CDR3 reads CAWSWGGTDTQYF. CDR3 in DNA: TGTGCCTGGAGTTGGGGGGGCACAGATACGCAGTATTTT.